This T cell receptor beta chain was sequenced for a study of T cell responses to AZD1222 COVID-19 vaccine (dated by TCRdb to 2020 to 2022). Context from the whole study: A total of about 240 trial participants underwent TCR sequencing, of whom nearly 210 received two doses of AZD1222 and 26 received two doses of the MenACWY control vaccine. Enrollment into the trials was organized by age into subgroups of 18-55, 56-69 and 70-plus years, and those subgroups contained roughly 160, 29 and 62 TCR-sequenced participants, respectively.

The time point label of this sample denotes: about 28 days (+/-7) after the second vaccine dose. AZD1222 recipients with second doses at about 4 weeks or about 12 weeks were pooled, because spike-specific TCR depth and breadth did not differ between schedules. Samples from vaccinated people were obtained from the UK trials COV001 and COV002, which included a single-blind randomized controlled phase 2/3 trial of AZD1222 (ChAdOx1 nCoV-19) in healthy adults. For TCRbeta chain sequencing, PBMC samples were collected from trial participants at day 0 and at day 28 after the second dose. The CDR3 regions of human TCRbeta chains were analyzed by immunosequencing. Turning to the authors' computational methods: TCRs in the repertoires were matched against a reference library of SARS-CoV-2-specific TCRs that had been generated with the MIRA antigen-specificity platform. Breadth meant the fraction of unique TCRs that were SARS-CoV-2-associated, whereas depth meant the fraction of total T cells that were SARS-CoV-2-associated. Each spike-specific TCR was assigned to its reactive spike region and to a CD4 or CD8 class using the MIRA data. Log10-transformed breadth and depth values were compared by one-way ANOVA with Sidak's multiple comparisons tests. TCRdb took this table from immuneACCESS and kept in-frame rearrangements with V and J called. Such tables lack part of the clones; where checked against another copy, unresolved V genes explain under half of the gap, and the rest is unexplained. V and J calls and clone size are those listed in that table; D and trimming were worked out from the DNA. Here the sample has about 150,000 clones; approximately 90% occur a single time. The ten largest make up approximately 3% of the sample.

Taken from the germline V gene, the CDR1 and CDR2 loops are SNHLY and FYNNEI. The CDR3 spans 13 residues, from the cysteine through the phenylalanine. Only the CDR3 part of the read is kept: 39 bases, read in frame from the first base. Cut back by 4 bases and 1 base, the V and J ends lie 7 bases apart. Beyond this particular receptor, the publication reports: CD4 TCRs associated with the vaccine covered the entire spike protein, and the dominant responses were in regions 160-218 and 743-854. Because no samples from the day 14 peak response were available, repertoires could be characterized only after the peak T cell response. Participants were mostly white British, with more females than males. The authors suggested clonal diversity may have been underestimated. Reportedly, almost half of the unique spike-specific TCRs recognized epitopes lying outside the regions that are mutated in the B.1.351 and B.1.1.7 variants. In the small 56-69-year group, the increase in depth fell short of significance, most likely because of low power. After two AZD1222 doses, both the breadth and the depth of spike-specific TCRs were significantly higher than at day 0 and than in MenACWY recipients. Conclusions about previously exposed vaccinees are limited, since just six AZD1222 recipients were seropositive for SARS-CoV-2 at baseline.

On this clone itself: There is no known antigen for this receptor. It has no much larger one-base neighbor in the sample; base qualities were not kept.

This chain is built from TRBV2 and TRBJ1-2, with the identity of the D gene unclear. The receptor comes from an adult who received the AZD1222 COVID-19 vaccine. This specimen consisted of peripheral blood, obtained 28 days after the second AZD1222 dose. CDR3 loop: CASSGRVNYGYTF. The DNA sequence is TGTGCCAGCAGTGGGAGAGTTAACTATGGCTACACCTTC.